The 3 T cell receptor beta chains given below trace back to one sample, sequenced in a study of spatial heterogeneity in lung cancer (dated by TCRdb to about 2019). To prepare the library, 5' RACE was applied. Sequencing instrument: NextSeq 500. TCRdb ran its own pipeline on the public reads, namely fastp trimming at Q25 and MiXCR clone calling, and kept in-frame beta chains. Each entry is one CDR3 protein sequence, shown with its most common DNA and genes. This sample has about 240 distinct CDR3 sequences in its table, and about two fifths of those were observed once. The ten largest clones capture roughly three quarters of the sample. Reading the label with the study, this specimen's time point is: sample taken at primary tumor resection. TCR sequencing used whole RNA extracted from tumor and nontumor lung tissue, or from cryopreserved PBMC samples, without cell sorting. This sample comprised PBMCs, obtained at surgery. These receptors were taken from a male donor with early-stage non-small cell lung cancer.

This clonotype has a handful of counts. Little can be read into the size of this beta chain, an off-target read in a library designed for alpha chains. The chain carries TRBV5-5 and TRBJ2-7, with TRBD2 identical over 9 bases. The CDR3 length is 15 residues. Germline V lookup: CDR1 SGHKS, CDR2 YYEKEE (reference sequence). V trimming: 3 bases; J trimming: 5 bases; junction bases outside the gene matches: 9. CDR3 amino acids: CASSSLAGSGDEQYF. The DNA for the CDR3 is TGTGCCAGCAGCTCACTAGCGGGCTCCGGGGACGAGCAGTACTTC.

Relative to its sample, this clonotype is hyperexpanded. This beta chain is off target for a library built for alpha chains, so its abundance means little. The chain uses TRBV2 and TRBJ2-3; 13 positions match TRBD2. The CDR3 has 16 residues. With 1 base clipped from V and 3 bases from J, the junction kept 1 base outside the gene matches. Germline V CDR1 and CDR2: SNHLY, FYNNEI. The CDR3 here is CASSEGTSGSTDTQYF. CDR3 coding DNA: TGTGCCAGCAGTGAAGGGACTAGCGGGAGTACAGATACGCAGTATTTT.

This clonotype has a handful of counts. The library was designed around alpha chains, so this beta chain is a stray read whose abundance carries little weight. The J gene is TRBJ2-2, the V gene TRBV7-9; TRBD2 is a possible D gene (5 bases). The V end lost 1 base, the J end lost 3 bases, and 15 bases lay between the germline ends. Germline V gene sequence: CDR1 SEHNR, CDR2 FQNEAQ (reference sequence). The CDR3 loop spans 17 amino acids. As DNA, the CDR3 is TGTGCCAGCAGCTTAGGAGGGTCGCAGGAAGACACCGGGGAGCTGTTTTTT. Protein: CASSLGGSQEDTGELFF.